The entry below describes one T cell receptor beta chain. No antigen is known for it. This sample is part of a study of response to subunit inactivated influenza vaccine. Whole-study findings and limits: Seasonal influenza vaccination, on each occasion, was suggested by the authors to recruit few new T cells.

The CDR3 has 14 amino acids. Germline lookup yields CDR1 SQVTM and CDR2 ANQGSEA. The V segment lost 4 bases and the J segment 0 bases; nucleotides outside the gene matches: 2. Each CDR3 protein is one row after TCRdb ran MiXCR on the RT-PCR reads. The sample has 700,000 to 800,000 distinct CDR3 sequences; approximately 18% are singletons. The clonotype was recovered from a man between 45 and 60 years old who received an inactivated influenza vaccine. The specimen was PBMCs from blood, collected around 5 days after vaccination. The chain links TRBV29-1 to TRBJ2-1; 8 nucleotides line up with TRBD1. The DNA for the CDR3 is TGCAGCGTTGGACAGGGGAGCTCCTACAATGAGCAGTTCTTC. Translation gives CSVGQGSSYNEQFF.